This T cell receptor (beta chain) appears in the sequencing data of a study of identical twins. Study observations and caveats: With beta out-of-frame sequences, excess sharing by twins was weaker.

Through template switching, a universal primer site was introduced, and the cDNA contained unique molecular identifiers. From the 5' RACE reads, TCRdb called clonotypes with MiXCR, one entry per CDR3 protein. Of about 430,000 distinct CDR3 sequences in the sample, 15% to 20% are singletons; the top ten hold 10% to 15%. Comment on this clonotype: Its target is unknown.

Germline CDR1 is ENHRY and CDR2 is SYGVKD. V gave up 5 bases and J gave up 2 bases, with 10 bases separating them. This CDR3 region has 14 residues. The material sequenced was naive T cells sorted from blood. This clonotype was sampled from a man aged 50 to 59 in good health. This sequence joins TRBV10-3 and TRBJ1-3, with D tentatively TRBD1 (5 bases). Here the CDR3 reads CAISPSGPGNTIYF. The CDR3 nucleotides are TGTGCCATCAGTCCCTCGGGACCTGGAAACACCATATATTTT.